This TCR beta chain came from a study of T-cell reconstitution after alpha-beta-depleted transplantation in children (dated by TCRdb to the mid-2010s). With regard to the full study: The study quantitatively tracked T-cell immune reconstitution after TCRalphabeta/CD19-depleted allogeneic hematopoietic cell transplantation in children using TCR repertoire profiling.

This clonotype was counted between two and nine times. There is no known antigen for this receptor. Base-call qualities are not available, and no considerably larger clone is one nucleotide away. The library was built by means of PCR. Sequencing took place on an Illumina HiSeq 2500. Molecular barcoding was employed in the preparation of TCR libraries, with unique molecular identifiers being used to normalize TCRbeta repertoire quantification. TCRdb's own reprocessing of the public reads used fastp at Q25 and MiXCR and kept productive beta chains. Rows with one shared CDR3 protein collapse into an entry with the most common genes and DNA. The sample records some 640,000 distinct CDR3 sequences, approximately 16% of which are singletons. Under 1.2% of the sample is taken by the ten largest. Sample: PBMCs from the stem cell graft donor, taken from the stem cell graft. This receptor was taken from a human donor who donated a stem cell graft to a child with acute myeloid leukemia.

The CDR3 has the sequence CASRTGTGPRVYEQFF. The sequence in DNA is TGTGCCAGCAGAACCGGGACAGGGCCAAGGGTCTATGAGCAGTTCTTC. The chain uses TRBV7-2 and TRBJ2-1; TRBD1 lines up with 9 middle nucleotides. V loses 6 bases at its end and J loses 8 bases; junction bases beyond the gene matches: 14. The CDR1 and CDR2 encoded by the germline V gene are SGHTA and FQGNSA. Its CDR3 holds 16 amino acids, cysteine through phenylalanine. Only the CDR3 DNA stays, 48 bases, in frame from base 1.